Presented here are 24 T cell receptor beta chains from one specimen sequenced in a study of cytomegalovirus exposure and HLA in healthy donors. PCR primers comprised 60 Vbeta and 13 Jbeta primers. Profiling relied on immunoSEQ multiplex PCR, and the TCRdb table lists in-frame clones only, not all of them. This sample has roughly 100,000 clones, with 60% to 85% found just once. The sample comprised PBMCs. The receptors were gathered from a man in his forties in good health and CMV-seronegative.

This clone was counted only a few times. The chain is built from TRBV28 and TRBJ1-1; 7 bases are a match to TRBD1. CDR1 and CDR2 (germline): MDHEN, SYDVKM. Trimming at V came to 3 bases and at J to 4 bases, leaving 2 bases not matched to a gene. This CDR3 is 13 amino acids long. This chain's CDR3 is CASSFRGRTEAFF. In DNA, the CDR3 is TGTGCCAGCAGTTTTAGGGGGCGCACTGAAGCTTTCTTT.

The chain recombines TRBV19 with TRBJ2-5; D possibly corresponds to TRBD1 (6 bases). Germline CDR1 and CDR2: LNHDA and SQIVND (reference sequence). V lost 5 bases, J lost 3 bases, and 10 bases lay in between. The CDR3 loop spans 13 amino acids. CDR3 residues: CASSPRTEETQYF. For the CDR3, the DNA is TGTGCCAGTAGTCCCCGGACAGAAGAGACCCAGTACTTC.

The chain couples TRBV28 to TRBJ1-2, with D unresolved. CDR1 is MDHEN and CDR2 is SYDVKM in the germline V gene. The V and J ends lost 3 bases and 8 bases respectively, with 10 bases between them. This CDR3 contains 12 residues. The CDR3 loop reads CASSLAGEGYTF. CDR3 bases: TGTGCCAGCAGTTTGGCAGGCGAGGGCTACACCTTC.

This sequence joins TRBV7-2 and TRBJ2-7; D is possibly TRBD1 (6 bases). Trimming took off 5 bases at V and 0 bases at J, with 11 bases between the two ends. The germline V gene has CDR1 SGHTA and CDR2 FQGNSA. CDR3 length equals 14 residues. CDR3 in DNA: TGTGCCAGCAGCCCAAGGGGGAGCTCCTACGAGCAGTACTTC. This encodes CASSPRGSSYEQYF.

The chain combines TRBV28 with TRBJ1-2; D not resolved. CDR3 length equals 13 residues. Looked up from germline, CDR1 is MDHEN and CDR2 is SYDVKM. Trimming left V 6 bases short and J 4 bases short, with 12 bases between. The CDR3 DNA reads TGTGCCAGCAGGGAGGACGGGCGCTATGGCTACACCTTC. It specifies CASREDGRYGYTF.

The chain recombines TRBV5-1 with TRBJ2-1; tentatively, D is TRBD2 (7 bases). There are 14 residues in the CDR3. Germline CDR1 and CDR2: SGHRS and YFSETQ. Trimming removed 7 bases from V and 4 bases from J, with 15 bases in between. CDR3 region: CASHLGGVYNEQFF. For the CDR3, the DNA is TGCGCCAGCCACCTAGGGGGGGTTTACAATGAGCAGTTCTTC.

The V and J genes are TRBV5-1 and TRBJ2-1; D unresolved. This CDR3 spans 13 amino acids. Deletions cut 0 bases from V and 4 bases from J, with 5 bases between. Germline assignment: CDR1 SGHRS and CDR2 YFSETQ. The CDR3 DNA is TGCGCCAGCAGCTTGGGGCCTTACAATGAGCAGTTCTTC. Protein: CASSLGPYNEQFF. The entire variable domain, with the rest obtained from reference TRBV5-1 and TRBJ2-1, is as follows: KAGVTQTPRYLIKTRGQQVTLSCSPISGHRSVSWYQQTPGQGLQFLFEYFSETQRNKGNFPGRFSGRQFSNSRSEMNVSTLELGDSALYLCASSLGPYNEQFFGPGTRLTVL.

CDR3 bases: TGCGCCAGCAGCCAAAAGCAGGGGGTAAATTCACCCCTCCACTTT. Its translation: CASSQKQGVNSPLHF. V usage is TRBV4-1 and J usage is TRBJ1-6; 7 bases are shared with TRBD1. The CDR3 consists of 15 residues. With 2 bases clipped from V and 7 bases from J, the junction kept 5 bases outside the gene matches. The germline gives CDR1 MGHRA, CDR2 YSYEKL.

This rearrangement joins TRBV5-1 to TRBJ2-7; 7 bases are a match to TRBD1. The CDR3 contains 14 residues. V was pared by 4 bases and J by 0 bases, with 4 bases of the junction left unmatched. Germline V gives CDR1 SGHRS, CDR2 YFSETQ. The CDR3 protein is CASSKTGSSYEQYF. CDR3 in DNA: TGCGCCAGCAGCAAGACAGGGAGCTCCTACGAGCAGTACTTC.

The V call is TRBV7-9, the J call TRBJ1-1; TRBD1 is a possible D gene (5 bases). The V end was cut by 2 bases, the J end by 10 bases, with 17 bases between. The CDR3 totals 14 residues. Germline lookup yields CDR1 SEHNR and CDR2 FQNEAQ (reference sequence). The chain's CDR3 is CASSLNSRGLGAFF. CDR3 nucleotide sequence: TGTGCCAGCAGCTTAAATTCAAGGGGCCTCGGAGCTTTCTTT.

The rearrangement uses TRBV29-1 and TRBJ2-7; D remains ambiguous. This CDR3 comprises 14 residues. Germline lookup yields CDR1 SQVTM and CDR2 ANQGSEA. The ends were cut back, 1 base at V and 0 bases at J, with 10 bases in the middle. Here the CDR3 DNA reads TGCAGCGTTGAAGGACATACGAGCTCCTACGAGCAGTACTTC. Its protein product is CSVEGHTSSYEQYF.

V gene TRBV7-2 combines with J gene TRBJ2-7; 10 bases align to TRBD2. Trimming cost V 5 bases and J 1 base; bases outside gene matches: 5. Germline CDR1 reads SGHTA; CDR2 reads FQGNSA. The CDR3 has 15 amino acids. This CDR3 reads CASSRWTSGSYEQYF. CDR3 nucleotides: TGTGCCAGCAGCCGGTGGACTAGCGGATCCTACGAGCAGTACTTC.

V usage is TRBV28 and J usage is TRBJ1-1; D is ambiguous. This CDR3 is 11 amino acids long. Germline CDR1 reads MDHEN; CDR2 reads SYDVKM. V lost 10 bases and J 5 bases, leaving 11 bases between the germline ends. The CDR3 here is CAIEWATEAFF. The DNA of the CDR3 is TGTGCCATCGAATGGGCGACTGAAGCTTTCTTT.

The V gene is TRBV27, the J gene TRBJ1-2; 12 bases are shared with TRBD1. In germline, CDR1 is MNHEY, CDR2 SMNVEV (reference sequence). V lost 6 bases and J lost 8; bases outside the gene matches: 4. This CDR3 is built from 13 residues. The CDR3 loop is CASRGQGARGYTF. The CDR3 DNA follows: TGTGCCAGCAGGGGACAGGGGGCGAGAGGCTACACCTTC.

This clone has a single count. The V call is TRBV7-8, the J call TRBJ2-5; TRBD1 aligns across 8 bases. The CDR3 sequence is 15 residues long. The germline V gene has CDR1 SGHVS and CDR2 FQNEAQ. With 5 bases clipped from V and 5 bases from J, the junction kept 10 bases outside the gene matches. Here the CDR3 DNA reads TGTGCCAGCAGCGCCCGGACAGGGAACGATGAGACCCAGTACTTC. Translated, it gives CASSARTGNDETQYF. Combining the CDR3 with reference TRBV7-8 and TRBJ2-5 gives the whole variable domain GAGVSQSPRYKVAKRGQDVALRCDPISGHVSLFWYQQALGQGPEFLTYFQNEAQLDKSGLPSDRFFAERPEGSVSTLKIQRTQQEDSAVYLCASSARTGNDETQYFGPGTRLLVL.

The chain links TRBV18 to TRBJ1-4; D gene uncertain. This CDR3 region has 13 residues. V was shortened by 1 base and J by 7 bases, with 7 bases between the two germline ends. Per the germline V gene, CDR1 is KGHSH and CDR2 is LQKENI. CDR3 DNA: TGTGCCAGCTCACCACGTCCGGGTGAAAAACTGTTTTTT. Encoded protein: CASSPRPGEKLFF.

As to this clone: Sequence at one end of the junction differs from germline and may be a read error. The chain couples TRBV7-9 to TRBJ1-2; a possible D gene is TRBD1 (5 bases). The germline CDR1 and CDR2 sequences are SEHNR and FQNEAQ (reference sequence). The CDR3 spans 12 residues. This CDR3 is CSSSTGTYGYTF. The CDR3 DNA follows: TGTTCCAGCAGCACAGGTACCTATGGCTACACCTTC.

This clone has only a few counts. V is TRBV5-1 and J is TRBJ1-2, with TRBD1 matching over 7 bases. Germline CDR1 SGHRS, CDR2 YFSETQ. The CDR3 length is 18 residues. Germline trimming cut 1 base from V and 14 bases from J; bases unmatched to any gene: 26. CDR3 coding DNA: TGCGCCAGCAGCTTGTTTCAAGCCTCCGGGACAGCTCCTATGGCTAAGACCTTC. Protein: CASSLFQASGTAPMAKTF.

V gene TRBV4-1 combines with J gene TRBJ2-2; a weak D match, TRBD1 (6 bases). The germline CDR1 and CDR2 sequences are MGHRA and YSYEKL. V shed 8 bases and J shed 5 bases, with 15 bases lying between them. This CDR3 is built from 14 residues. The CDR3 sequence is CASGVEGVTGELFF. In nucleotides, the CDR3 is TGCGCCAGCGGGGTAGAGGGGGTTACCGGGGAGCTGTTTTTT.

V is TRBV6-6 and J is TRBJ2-7; possibly TRBD1 for D (5 bases). CDR1 and CDR2 from the germline V gene are MNHNY and SVGAGI (reference sequence). The CDR3 covers 15 residues. The germline V and J ends were trimmed by 7 bases and 3 bases, with 19 bases remaining between them. The CDR3 sequence is CASTPTRQGGYEQYF. The CDR3 DNA is TGTGCCAGCACCCCTACCCGGCAGGGCGGCTACGAGCAGTACTTC.

CDR3 sequence reads: CASSFSADNEQFF. The CDR3 DNA sequence: TGTGCCAGCAGTTTTAGTGCTGACAATGAGCAGTTCTTC. This chain joins TRBV28 and TRBJ2-1; D remains unclear. Germline loops: CDR1 MDHEN, CDR2 SYDVKM. V was trimmed by 3 bases and J by 5 bases, leaving 8 bases between them. This CDR3 is 13 amino acids long.

The chain carries TRBV19 and TRBJ1-1, with D possibly TRBD1 on 5 matching bases. The CDR3 spans 14 residues. V dropped 7 bases and J dropped 4 bases, with 16 bases sitting between them. CDR1 LNHDA and CDR2 SQIVND come from the germline V gene (reference sequence). The CDR3 DNA reads as TGTGCCAGTACCCTTTCGGGGGATCGCACTGAAGCTTTCTTT. Translated, it gives CASTLSGDRTEAFF.

The rearrangement joins TRBV6-5 to TRBJ1-2; D is undetermined. The germline CDR1 and CDR2 sequences are MNHEY and SVGAGI. Trimming removed 2 bases at V and 2 bases at J, with 6 bases between. The CDR3 is 13 amino acids. The CDR3 reads CASSYGLNYGYTF. The CDR3 coding sequence is TGTGCCAGCAGTTACGGCTTAAACTATGGCTACACCTTC.

V gene TRBV6-1 combines with J gene TRBJ1-4; 8 bases match TRBD1. V gave up 4 bases and J gave up 5 bases; unmatched junction bases: 0. From germline, CDR1 is MNHNS and CDR2 SASEGT. The CDR3 runs 13 residues. As DNA, the CDR3 is TGTGCCAGCAGTGGGGACAGGAATGAAAAACTGTTTTTT. Amino acids: CASSGDRNEKLFF.